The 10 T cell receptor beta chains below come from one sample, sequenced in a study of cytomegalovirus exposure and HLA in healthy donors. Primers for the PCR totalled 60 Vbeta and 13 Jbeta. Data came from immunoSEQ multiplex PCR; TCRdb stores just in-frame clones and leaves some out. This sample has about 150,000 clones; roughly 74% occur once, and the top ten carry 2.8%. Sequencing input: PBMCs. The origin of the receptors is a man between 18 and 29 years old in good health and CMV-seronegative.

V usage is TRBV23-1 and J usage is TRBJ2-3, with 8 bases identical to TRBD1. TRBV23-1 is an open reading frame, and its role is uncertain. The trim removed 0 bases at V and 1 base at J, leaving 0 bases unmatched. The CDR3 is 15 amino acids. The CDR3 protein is CASSQSGQGTDTQYF. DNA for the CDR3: TGCGCCAGCAGTCAATCGGGACAGGGCACAGATACGCAGTATTTT.

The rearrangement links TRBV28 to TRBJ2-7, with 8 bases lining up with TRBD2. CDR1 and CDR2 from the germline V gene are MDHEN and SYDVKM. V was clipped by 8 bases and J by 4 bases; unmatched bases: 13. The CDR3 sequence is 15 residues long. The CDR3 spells CASVLRGEGNYEQYV. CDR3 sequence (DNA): TGTGCCAGCGTTTTGCGGGGGGAAGGGAATTACGAGCAGTACGTC.

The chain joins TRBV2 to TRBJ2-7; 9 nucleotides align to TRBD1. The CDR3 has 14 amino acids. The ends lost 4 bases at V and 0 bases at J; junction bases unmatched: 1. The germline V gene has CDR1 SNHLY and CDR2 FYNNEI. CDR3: CASSGQGDSYEQYF. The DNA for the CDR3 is TGTGCCAGCAGTGGACAGGGGGACTCCTACGAGCAGTACTTC.

CDR3 in DNA: TGTGCCTTGGGGGCAGGGCAGCCCCAGCATTTT. Encoded protein: CALGAGQPQHF. The V gene is TRBV30, the J gene TRBJ1-5; TRBD1 might be the D (6 bases). CDR1 and CDR2 (germline): GTSNPN, SVGIG (reference sequence). Between the trimmed V and J ends, which lost 7 bases and 7 bases, there was a span of 11 bases. The CDR3 loop spans 11 amino acids.

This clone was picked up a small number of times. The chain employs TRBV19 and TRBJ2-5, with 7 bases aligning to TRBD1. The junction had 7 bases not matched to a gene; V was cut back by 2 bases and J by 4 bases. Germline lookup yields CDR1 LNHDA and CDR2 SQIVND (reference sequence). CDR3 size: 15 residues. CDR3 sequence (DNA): TGTGCCAGTAGTATACGAGGGGGCCTTGGAGAGACCCAGTACTTC. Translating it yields CASSIRGGLGETQYF.

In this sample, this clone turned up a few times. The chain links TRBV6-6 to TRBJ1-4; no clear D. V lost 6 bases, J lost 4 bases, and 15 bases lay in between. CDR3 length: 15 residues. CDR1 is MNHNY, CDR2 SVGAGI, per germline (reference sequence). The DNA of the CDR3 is TGTGCCAGCAGCCTCCTAGGCCCGGGTAATGAAAAACTGTTTTTT. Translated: CASSLLGPGNEKLFF.

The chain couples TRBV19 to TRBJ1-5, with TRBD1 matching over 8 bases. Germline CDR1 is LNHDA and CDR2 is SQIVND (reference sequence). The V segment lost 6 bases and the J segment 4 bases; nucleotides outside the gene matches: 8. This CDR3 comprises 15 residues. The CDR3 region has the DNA TGTGCCAGTAGGAGCCAGGGACAGGTAAATCAGCCCCAGCATTTT. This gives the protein CASRSQGQVNQPQHF. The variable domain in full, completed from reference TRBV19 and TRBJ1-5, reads DGGITQSPKYLFRKEGQNVTLSCEQNLNHDAMYWYRQDPGQGLRLIYYSQIVNDFQKGDIAEGYSVSREKKESFPLTVTSAQKNPTAFYLCASRSQGQVNQPQHFGDGTRLSIL.

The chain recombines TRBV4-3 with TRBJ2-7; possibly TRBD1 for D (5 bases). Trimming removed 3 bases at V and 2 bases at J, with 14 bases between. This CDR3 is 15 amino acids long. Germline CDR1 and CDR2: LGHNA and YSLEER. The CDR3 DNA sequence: TGCGCCAGCAGCCACTCCCGACAGTTTACCTACGAGCAGTACTTC. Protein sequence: CASSHSRQFTYEQYF.

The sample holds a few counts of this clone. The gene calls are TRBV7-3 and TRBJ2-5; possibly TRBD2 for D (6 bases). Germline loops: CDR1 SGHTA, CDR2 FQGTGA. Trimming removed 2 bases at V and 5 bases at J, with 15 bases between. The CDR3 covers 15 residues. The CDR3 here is CASSLDGGRWETQYF. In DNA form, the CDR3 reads TGTGCCAGCAGCTTAGACGGGGGACGGTGGGAGACCCAGTACTTC.

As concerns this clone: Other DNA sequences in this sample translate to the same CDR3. This CDR3 is CASSIQGGTEAFF. Here the CDR3 DNA reads TGTGCCAGTAGTATACAGGGTGGTACTGAAGCTTTCTTT. The V gene is TRBV19, the J gene TRBJ1-1, with D possibly being TRBD1 (5 bases). CDR1 LNHDA and CDR2 SQIVND come from the germline V gene (reference sequence). The CDR3 is 13 residues long. V lost 2 bases, J lost 5 bases, and 9 bases lay in between.